This TCR beta chain is from a study of early T cells in non-severe SARS-CoV-2 infection. About the study: Unpaired chains resulted from sequencing bulk RNA of unsorted whole blood. Study-wide findings and caveats: Database matching using VDJdb favored anti-spike CD8 responses, with private and CD4 specificities left missing.

The library protocol tagged individual cDNA molecules with unique molecular identifiers. TCRdb fed the 5' RACE reads into MiXCR, producing one record per CDR3 protein. The repertoire consists of some 77,000 distinct CDR3 sequences, with roughly 9.4% occurring once and the leading ten covering about 4.6%. Trimming cost V 6 bases and J 2 bases, with 11 bases left between them. Germline loops: CDR1 MNHEY, CDR2 SMNVEV (reference sequence). The length of the CDR3 is 13 residues. The table lists this clonotype with many counts. The antigen remains unidentified. Sequencing was performed on whole blood. V usage is TRBV27 and J usage is TRBJ2-7, with a tentative D call TRBD1 (6 bases). This receptor was taken from an adult who was a healthcare worker with PCR-confirmed SARS-CoV-2 infection or an uninfected control (not recorded which). CDR3 region: CASSRGATYEQYF. In DNA form, the CDR3 reads TGTGCCAGCAGCAGGGGCGCTACCTACGAGCAGTACTTC.